This T cell receptor (beta chain) was captured in a study of cytomegalovirus exposure and HLA in healthy donors. Points from the study as a whole: TCR beta sequences reportedly predicted most subjects' HLA-A and HLA-B alleles accurately. A missense variant in DCLRE1C was later tied to TCR beta V- and J-gene trimming.

Amplification used 60 Vbeta primers and 13 Jbeta primers. The repertoire was sequenced with immunoSEQ multiplex PCR; TCRdb's copy has only in-frame clones and lacks some. The sample holds roughly 300,000 clones; roughly 90% are singletons and the top ten take around 4.2%. This clone was seen more than once but under ten times. Its antigen is unidentified. In germline, CDR1 is MNHNY, CDR2 SVGAGI (reference sequence). V lost 6 bases and J lost 5; bases outside the gene matches: 0. CDR3 length equals 11 residues. The sequenced sample consisted of PBMCs. V is TRBV6-6 and J is TRBJ2-7; 8 bases agree with TRBD1. The sequence was obtained from a man in his forties or fifties in good health and CMV-seropositive. The CDR3 DNA sequence: TGTGCCAGCAGCAGGGGGCACGAGCAGTACTTC. Translated, it gives CASSRGHEQYF.